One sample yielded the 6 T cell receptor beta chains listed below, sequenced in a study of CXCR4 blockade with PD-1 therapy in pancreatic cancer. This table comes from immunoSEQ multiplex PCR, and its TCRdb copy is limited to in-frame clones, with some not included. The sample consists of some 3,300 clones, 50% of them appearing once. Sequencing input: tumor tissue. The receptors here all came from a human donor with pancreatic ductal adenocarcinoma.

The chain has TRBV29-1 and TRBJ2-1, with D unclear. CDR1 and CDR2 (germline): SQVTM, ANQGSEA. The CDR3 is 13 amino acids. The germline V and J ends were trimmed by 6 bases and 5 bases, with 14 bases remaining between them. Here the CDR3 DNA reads TGCAGCGTCGCAAGTTGGAGTGACAATGAGCAGTTCTTC. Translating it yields CSVASWSDNEQFF.

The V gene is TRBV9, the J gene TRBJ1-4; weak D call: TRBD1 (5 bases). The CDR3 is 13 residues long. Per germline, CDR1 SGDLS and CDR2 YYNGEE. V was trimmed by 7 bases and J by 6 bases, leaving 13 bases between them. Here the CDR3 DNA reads TGTGCCAGCGCCCGGGGGACGGATGAAAAACTGTTTTTT. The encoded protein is CASARGTDEKLFF.

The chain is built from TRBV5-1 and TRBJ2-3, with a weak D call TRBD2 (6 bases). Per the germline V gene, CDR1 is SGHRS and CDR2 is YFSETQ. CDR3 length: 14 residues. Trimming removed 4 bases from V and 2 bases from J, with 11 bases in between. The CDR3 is CASSRGGSTDTQYF. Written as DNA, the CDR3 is TGCGCCAGCAGCCGTGGAGGGTCCACAGATACGCAGTATTTT. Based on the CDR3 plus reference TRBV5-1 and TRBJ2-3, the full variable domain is KAGVTQTPRYLIKTRGQQVTLSCSPISGHRSVSWYQQTPGQGLQFLFEYFSETQRNKGNFPGRFSGRQFSNSRSEMNVSTLELGDSALYLCASSRGGSTDTQYFGPGTRLTVL.

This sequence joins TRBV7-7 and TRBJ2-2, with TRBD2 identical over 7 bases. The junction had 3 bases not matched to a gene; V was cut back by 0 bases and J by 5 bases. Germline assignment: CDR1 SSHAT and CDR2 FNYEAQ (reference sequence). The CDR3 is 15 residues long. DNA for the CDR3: TGTGCCAGCAGCTTAGCGGGAGGGCTTACCGGGGAGCTGTTTTTT. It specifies CASSLAGGLTGELFF.

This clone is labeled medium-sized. CDR3 DNA sequence: TGTGCCAGCAGCGCGACTAGCGGGAGTCCGTCCGTAGAGACCCAGTACTTC. Encoded protein: CASSATSGSPSVETQYF. The chain is built from TRBV9 and TRBJ2-5; 12 bases map to TRBD2. The CDR3 covers 17 residues. The germline gives CDR1 SGDLS, CDR2 YYNGEE. J gave up 4 bases and V 3 bases, and 10 bases lay outside the gene matches.

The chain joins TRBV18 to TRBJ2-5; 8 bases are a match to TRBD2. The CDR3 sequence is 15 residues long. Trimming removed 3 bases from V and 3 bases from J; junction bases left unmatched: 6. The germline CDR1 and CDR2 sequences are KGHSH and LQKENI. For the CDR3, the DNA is TGTGCCAGCTCACCGAGTAGCGGGACAAAAGAGACCCAGTACTTC. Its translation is CASSPSSGTKETQYF.